This T cell receptor beta chain emerged from a study of blood T cell repertoires in COVID-19. Overall study: Acute-phase and convalescent COVID-19 samples originated in the United States, Italy and Spain. T cells, B-cell-depleted T cells, or PBMCs provided the cDNA or gDNA that served as material.

The germline gives CDR1 LGHNA, CDR2 YNFKEQ. The CDR3 runs 14 residues. The J segment lost 5 bases and the V segment lost 4 bases, leaving 5 bases of the junction unmatched. In the original analysis: Reference gene primers were amplified, and this amplification served to estimate nucleated cell counts. The repertoire was sequenced with immunoSEQ multiplex PCR; TCRdb's copy has only in-frame clones and lacks some. The D gene and trimming were derived from the DNA, and the V and J assignments and clone size from that table. This sample yields approximately 300,000 clones, of which approximately 87% are seen a single time; about 5.4% belongs to the top ten.

The source material was PBMCs or T cells enriched from blood (not recorded which). This rearrangement joins TRBV4-2 to TRBJ1-5; 7 positions match TRBD1. The receptor comes from a woman in her 30s who had recovered from COVID-19. Here the CDR3 reads CASSLAQGDQPQHF. CDR3 nucleotides: TGTGCCAGCAGCCTGGCCCAGGGGGATCAGCCCCAGCATTTT.